This record concerns one T cell receptor (beta chain) sequence. The antigen remains unidentified. Collection of roughly 9.8 milliliters of peripheral blood was performed for each donor. The CDR3 sequence is 10 residues long. Germline V gives CDR1 DFQATT, CDR2 SNEGSKA (reference sequence). The sample is drawn from a study of blood T cells in healthy people across ages. Study findings and constraints: Strong correlation was found linking TCR beta diversity to naive T cell percentage.

For the second PCR, which ran for roughly 7 to 11 cycles, a sample-barcoded 5' primer and a J-beta primer mix were used. A template-switch adaptor that had 12 random nucleotides put a tag on each cDNA molecule. TCRdb reprocessed the 5' RACE reads with MiXCR, giving one entry per CDR3 protein. In the table there are a few hundred thousand distinct CDR3 sequences, 25% to 30% of which are singletons. This clonotype was sampled from a woman between 70 and 85 years old in good health. The sample consisted of blood. The chain recombines TRBV20-1 with TRBJ2-5; D may correspond to TRBD1 or TRBD2 (5 bases each). The J call may be in error: the DNA end matches TRBJ2-7 better. The CDR3 reads CSAMGDEQYF. CDR3 nucleotides: TGCAGTGCTATGGGGGACGAGCAGTACTTC.